The clone carrying this T cell receptor beta chain occurred a few times. The data stem from a study of T-cell reconstitution after alpha-beta-depleted transplantation in children. This sample's TCRbeta library carried unique molecular identifier barcodes. TCRdb re-derived calls from the PCR reads in MiXCR, one entry per CDR3 protein. The repertoire holds about 610,000 distinct CDR3 sequences, with roughly a tenth as singletons. CDR3 size: 14 residues. V lost 2 bases and J 0 bases, leaving 9 bases between the germline ends. Looked up from germline, CDR1 is SGHRS and CDR2 is YFSETQ. This sample comprised PBMCs from the stem cell graft donor, obtained from the stem cell graft. The receptor was isolated from a human donor who donated a stem cell graft to a child with acute myeloid leukemia. The chain combines TRBV5-1 with TRBJ2-7, with D possibly TRBD1 on 5 matching bases. CDR3 sequence (DNA): TGCGCCAGCAGCTTCCAGGGAAGCTCCTACGAGCAGTACTTC. It translates to CASSFQGSSYEQYF.